The 21 T cell receptor beta chains in this list originate from one sample, sequenced in a study of T cell responses to AZD1222 COVID-19 vaccine (dated by TCRdb to the early 2020s). The protocol used for the library was the immunoSEQ multiplex PCR assay. This is the immuneACCESS table as TCRdb keeps it, with only in-frame sequences that have V and J called. A part of the clones is gone; compared with another copy, unresolved V genes explain less than half, and the rest is unexplained. This sample comprises 130,000 or so clones, about 90% of them detected only once. The top ten constitute 7% to 9% of the sample. This specimen's time point label, interpreted: about 28 days (+/-7) after the second vaccine dose. The treatment or condition label, as the study defines it: meningococcal conjugate vaccine given as trial control. The sample in question was peripheral blood, obtained 28 days after the second dose of the MenACWY control vaccine. Receptor source: an adult who received the MenACWY meningococcal vaccine as a control.

The J gene is TRBJ1-1, the V gene TRBV5-8; D is perhaps TRBD1 (6 bases). Looked up from germline, CDR1 is SGHTS and CDR2 is YDEGEE. Trimming removed 3 bases at V and 5 bases at J, with 17 bases between. This CDR3 comprises 15 residues. Here the CDR3 reads CASSSPNRVGTEAFF. CDR3 in DNA: TGTGCCAGCAGCTCACCTAACAGGGTTGGTACTGAAGCTTTCTTT.

This rearrangement joins TRBV28 to TRBJ2-7; possibly TRBD1 for D (5 bases). The ends were cut back, 3 bases at V and 2 bases at J, with 11 bases in the middle. Germline CDR1 and CDR2: MDHEN and SYDVKM. The CDR3 has 14 residues. Here the CDR3 reads CASSLATGAYEQYF. DNA of the CDR3: TGTGCCAGCAGTTTGGCTACAGGTGCCTACGAGCAGTACTTC. Combining the CDR3 with reference TRBV28 and TRBJ2-7 gives the whole variable domain DVKVTQSSRYLVKRTGEKVFLECVQDMDHENMFWYRQDPGLGLRLIYFSYDVKMKEKGDIPEGYSVSREKKERFSLILESASTNQTSMYLCASSLATGAYEQYFGPGTRLTVT.

The genes are TRBV27 and TRBJ2-5; TRBD2 might be the D (5 bases). V gave up 5 bases and J gave up 3 bases, with 19 bases separating them. Per germline, CDR1 MNHEY and CDR2 SMNVEV (reference sequence). This CDR3 is 16 amino acids long. The chain's CDR3 is CASSPRLTQSKETQYF. The DNA for the CDR3 is TGTGCCAGCAGTCCCCGACTAACCCAATCCAAAGAGACCCAGTACTTC.

The chain recombines TRBV12-5 with TRBJ1-5; D may be TRBD1 (5 bases). V was clipped by 0 bases and J by 3 bases, with 15 bases between them. This CDR3 has 17 amino acids. Germline loops: CDR1 LGHNT, CDR2 FRNRAP. In DNA, the CDR3 is TGTGCTAGTGGTTTGGTACTTGGCCAGGGCAACAATCAGCCCCAGCATTTT. Protein: CASGLVLGQGNNQPQHF.

The chain is built from TRBV19 and TRBJ2-3; no reliable D call. Per the germline V gene, CDR1 is LNHDA and CDR2 is SQIVND (reference sequence). Trimming pared 3 bases from V and 0 bases from J, leaving 10 bases between. The length of the CDR3 is 15 residues. Written as DNA, the CDR3 is TGTGCCAGTAGTATTTCCCGAGTTAGCACAGATACGCAGTATTTT. Protein product: CASSISRVSTDTQYF.

The rearrangement links TRBV7-9 to TRBJ1-1; tentatively, D is TRBD1 (6 bases). The germline V gene has CDR1 SEHNR and CDR2 FQNEAQ (reference sequence). The V end was cut by 6 bases, the J end by 7 bases, with 9 bases between. The CDR3 is 11 residues long. The CDR3 DNA reads TGTGCCAGCAGACTGGACAGTGAAGCTTTCTTT. Translated, it gives CASRLDSEAFF.

The genes are TRBV9 and TRBJ2-2, with TRBD1 matching 8 bases. From germline, CDR1 is SGDLS and CDR2 YYNGEE. V shed 4 bases and J 1 base; nucleotides not matched to a gene: 6. CDR3 size: 16 residues. CDR3 sequence: CASSSTGTGNTGELFF. The CDR3 nucleotides read TGTGCCAGCAGCTCTACCGGGACAGGGAACACCGGGGAGCTGTTTTTT.

This sequence joins TRBV12-3 or TRBV12-4 and TRBJ2-7; no firm D call. CDR3 length equals 12 residues. The germline V and J ends were trimmed by 3 bases and 4 bases, with 7 bases remaining between them. CDR3 DNA: TGTGCCAGCAGTTTTAACGCGTACGAGCAGTACTTC. Its protein is CASSFNAYEQYF.

The genes are TRBV5-5 and TRBJ2-3; 11 nucleotides match TRBD2. The J segment lost 2 bases and the V segment lost 4 bases, leaving 6 bases of the junction unmatched. This CDR3 is 16 amino acids long. Per the germline V gene, CDR1 is SGHKS and CDR2 is YYEKEE (reference sequence). Here the CDR3 DNA reads TGTGCCAGCAGCCCGGGGACTAGCGGCTACACAGATACGCAGTATTTT. It encodes CASSPGTSGYTDTQYF.

CDR3 amino acids: CASRVGWATNEKLFF. For the CDR3, the DNA is TGTGCCAGCAGAGTAGGTTGGGCAACTAATGAAAAACTGTTTTTT. The chain employs TRBV27 and TRBJ1-4, with D unresolved. Trimming took 6 bases from V and 0 from J, leaving 11 bases between them. The CDR3 spans 15 residues. Germline assignment: CDR1 MNHEY and CDR2 SMNVEV (reference sequence).

The chain carries TRBV10-3 and TRBJ2-3; 10 bases line up with TRBD1. Per the germline V gene, CDR1 is ENHRY and CDR2 is SYGVKD. The J segment lost 3 bases and the V segment lost 6 bases, leaving 3 bases of the junction unmatched. The CDR3 loop spans 14 amino acids. The CDR3 bases are TGTGCCATCAGACCGGGACAGGGGACAGATACGCAGTATTTT. Its translation: CAIRPGQGTDTQYF.

The V and J genes are TRBV20-1 and TRBJ2-7; 9 bases line up with TRBD2. The trim removed 3 bases at V and 4 bases at J, leaving 7 bases unmatched. This CDR3 is built from 14 residues. Germline V gene data show CDR1 as DFQATT and CDR2 as SNEGSKA (reference sequence). Written as DNA, the CDR3 is TGCAGTGCTAGTTCGCTAGCGGGGAGATACGAGCAGTACTTC. Its protein is CSASSLAGRYEQYF.

The gene calls are TRBV5-3 and TRBJ2-1; the D is unclear. Being an ORF, TRBV5-3 has a function that is uncertain. Trimming stripped 6 bases from V and 8 bases from J, with 12 bases between. The CDR3 is 12 residues long. The CDR3 nucleotides are TGTGCCAGAACCCCCTTTGTCGATGAGCAGTTCTTC. It yields the protein CARTPFVDEQFF.

The rearrangement links TRBV12-3 or TRBV12-4 to TRBJ2-1, with no clear D. V was cut by 6 bases and J by 4 bases, with 4 bases left in between. This CDR3 is built from 11 residues. The CDR3 loop is CASREYNEQFF. As DNA, the CDR3 is TGTGCCAGCAGAGAGTACAATGAGCAGTTCTTC.

This sequence joins TRBV5-6 and TRBJ2-3; TRBD2 matches at 11 bases. The CDR3 sequence is 14 residues long. V was pared by 1 base and J by 8 bases, with 3 bases of the junction left unmatched. The germline V gene has CDR1 SGHDT and CDR2 YYEEEE. CDR3 sequence: CASSLLSGGVTQYF. CDR3 coding DNA: TGTGCCAGCAGCTTGCTTAGCGGGGGGGTTACGCAGTATTTT.

V gene TRBV29-1 combines with J gene TRBJ1-1, with D uncertain. The CDR3 contains 14 residues. Germline V gene sequence: CDR1 SQVTM, CDR2 ANQGSEA. V shed 4 bases and J shed 9 bases, with 21 bases lying between them. CDR3 nucleotides: TGCAGCGTTGGTGTCAAGAACCCAGGTCACAAAGCTTTCTTT. It translates to CSVGVKNPGHKAFF.

The chain employs TRBV13 and TRBJ2-7, with TRBD1 as a possible D gene (6 bases). The CDR3 loop spans 17 amino acids. Per the germline V gene, CDR1 is PRHDT and CDR2 is FYEKMQ (reference sequence). With 0 bases removed from V and 3 bases from J, the gap between germline ends came to 18 bases. The CDR3 here is CASSLGPGQRLSYEQYF. CDR3 coding DNA: TGTGCCAGCAGCTTAGGCCCGGGACAAAGATTAAGCTACGAGCAGTACTTC.

The chain joins TRBV5-6 to TRBJ2-7, with TRBD2 identical over 12 bases. The CDR3 length is 16 residues. V lost 2 bases to trimming and J lost 4 bases; unmatched junction nucleotides: 7. The germline gives CDR1 SGHDT, CDR2 YYEEEE. This CDR3 is CASSFRTSGNSYEQYF. The CDR3 DNA reads as TGTGCCAGCAGCTTCCGGACTAGCGGGAATAGTTACGAGCAGTACTTC.

The chain has TRBV28 and TRBJ2-3; 10 bases match TRBD2. The CDR3 contains 16 residues. In germline, CDR1 is MDHEN, CDR2 SYDVKM. Trimming at V came to 2 bases and at J to 1 base, leaving 3 bases not matched to a gene. CDR3 residues: CASSLRAGGGTDTQYF. For the CDR3, the DNA is TGTGCCAGCAGTTTAAGAGCGGGAGGGGGCACAGATACGCAGTATTTT.

The chain joins TRBV19 to TRBJ2-7; D remains unclear. The germline V gene has CDR1 LNHDA and CDR2 SQIVND (reference sequence). The CDR3 sequence is 12 residues long. V gave up 4 bases and J gave up 3 bases, with 7 bases separating them. The DNA of the CDR3 is TGTGCCAGTAGTAGGGGTAACTACGAGCAGTACTTC. This encodes CASSRGNYEQYF.

The chain is built from TRBV19 and TRBJ1-1; D gene unclear. The length of the CDR3 is 14 residues. V was cut by 5 bases and J by 0 bases, with 10 bases left in between. CDR1 is LNHDA, CDR2 SQIVND, per germline (reference sequence). CDR3: CASSVPALNTEAFF. The CDR3 bases are TGTGCCAGTAGTGTTCCTGCTCTGAACACTGAAGCTTTCTTT.